The present T cell receptor beta chain was sequenced within a study of T cell responses to AZD1222 COVID-19 vaccine (dated by TCRdb to about 2021). With regard to the full study: AZD1222 recipients given second doses at about 4 weeks or at about 12 weeks were pooled, since spike-specific TCR depth and breadth were not found to differ between the two schedules. TCR sequencing was performed for roughly 250 trial participants, of whom around 210 were given two doses of AZD1222 and around 25 were given two doses of MenACWY control vaccine. Enrollment into the trials was organized by age into subgroups of 18-55, 56-69 and 70-plus years, and those subgroups contained roughly 150, 30 and 60 TCR-sequenced participants, respectively.

Details on this clone: Its antigen has not been determined. No qualities accompany the bases; no much larger clone lies one base away.

The research as a whole found: The vaccine-associated CD4 TCRs covered the entire spike protein, and the dominant responses fell in regions 160-218 and 743-854. Nearly half of unique spike-specific TCRs reportedly recognized epitopes outside regions mutated in the B.1.351 and B.1.1.7 variants. Conclusions about previously exposed vaccinees are limited because only 6 or 7 AZD1222 recipients were SARS-CoV-2 seropositive at baseline. The 56-69-year group was small, and its depth increase did not reach significance, likely because of low power. Participants were mostly white British and included more females than males, and it was suggested by the authors that clonal diversity may have been underestimated. Because no day 14 peak-response samples were available, the repertoires could be characterized only after the peak T cell response. After two AZD1222 doses, both the breadth and the depth of spike-specific TCRs were significantly higher than at day 0 and than in MenACWY recipients.

The CDR3 has 14 amino acids, counting the end cysteine and phenylalanine. The CDR3 DNA has 42 bases and is translated from base 1. Per the germline V gene, KGHSH is the CDR1 and LQKENI is the CDR2. V is shortened by 2 bases, J by 2 bases, and the region joining them spans 7 bases. The CDR3 regions of human TCRbeta chains were analyzed by immunosequencing. Concerning the study's data processing: Repertoire TCRs were checked for matches against a reference library of SARS-CoV-2-specific TCRs that had been generated using the MIRA antigen-specificity platform. Breadth was defined as the fraction of unique TCRs that were SARS-CoV-2-associated. Depth was defined as the fraction of total T cells that were SARS-CoV-2-associated. Using the MIRA data, each spike-specific TCR was assigned both to the spike region to which the TCR was reactive and to a CD4 or CD8 class. Log10-transformed breadth and depth values were compared by one-way ANOVA with Sidak's multiple comparisons tests. TCRdb carries this immuneACCESS record with in-frame sequences only. Its versions omit some clonotypes, under half of them owing to an unresolved V gene in the studies checked, with the rest unexplained. D and trimming come from the DNA, and the V and J calls and clone size come from that table. The sample table lists 180,000 or so clones, about 89% of them with a count of one. The ten largest clones take up 1.5% to 2% of the sample.

The time point label, read with the paper, signifies: baseline before first vaccination. Vaccinee samples were obtained from the UK trials COV001 and COV002, which included a single-blind randomized controlled phase 2/3 trial of AZD1222 (ChAdOx1 nCoV-19) in healthy adults. For TCRbeta chain sequencing, PBMC samples were collected from trial participants at day 0 and at day 28 after the second dose. The receptor was isolated from an adult in good health. The V and J segments used are TRBV18 and TRBJ1-5; possibly the D gene is TRBD1, per 5 matching bases. Sequencing used peripheral blood, obtained on day 0 of AZD1222 vaccination. The CDR3 protein is CASSPIQGNQPQHF. The nucleotides read TGTGCCAGCTCACCAATACAGGGCAATCAGCCCCAGCATTTT.